Below are 2 T cell receptor beta chains sequenced from a single sample in a study of blood T cell repertoires in COVID-19. The repertoire was sequenced with immunoSEQ multiplex PCR; TCRdb's copy has only in-frame clones and lacks some. The table includes 200,000 to 250,000 clones, approximately 85% detected once. The sample was peripheral blood. The receptors derive from a man aged 50-59 years with COVID-19, enrolled during active disease.

The count of this clone is one. V is TRBV28 and J is TRBJ1-2; TRBD1 matches at 8 bases. With 4 bases clipped from V and 8 bases from J, the junction kept 21 bases outside the gene matches. Germline V gene data show CDR1 as MDHEN and CDR2 as SYDVKM. The CDR3 sequence is 18 residues long. The CDR3 sequence: CASSSNQVGTGLSGGYTF. Written as DNA, the CDR3 is TGTGCCAGCAGTTCGAATCAAGTCGGGACAGGCCTTTCGGGAGGCTACACCTTC.

CDR3 protein: CASSQDRTGGSTDTQYF. The CDR3 coding sequence is TGCGCCAGCAGCCAAGATCGGACAGGGGGGAGCACAGATACGCAGTATTTT. The gene calls are TRBV4-3 and TRBJ2-3, with 10 nucleotides matching TRBD1. CDR3 length: 17 amino acids. V was clipped by 0 bases and J by 0 bases; unmatched bases: 3. Germline CDR1 and CDR2: LGHNA and YSLEER.